This TCR beta chain was observed in a study of T-cell memory formation after mild COVID-19. Whole-study context: The TCR clusters were mostly specific to one donor.

Study-wide results and limits: Shrinking CD4+ clones resided mostly in CM and EM, and CD8+ ones in EMRA. Pre-infection memory contained some responding clones, which suggested that cross-reactive memory had joined.

V gave up 2 bases and J gave up 1 base, with 8 bases separating them. The length of the CDR3 is 14 residues. Germline loops: CDR1 LGHNA, CDR2 YNFKEQ. This clonotype was seen a handful of times. Its antigen is not identified. TCRdb re-called the 5' RACE reads through MiXCR, storing one row per CDR3 protein. The sample comprises over 500,000 distinct CDR3 sequences, 15% to 20% of which are singletons, and roughly 7.7% rests with the top ten. Sequencing was performed on PBMCs or a T cell subset sorted from them (not recorded which). The sequence derives from an adult woman who had mild COVID-19 (a few samples of this study predate the infection). Cell type and time point are not known. This chain links TRBV4-2 with TRBJ1-1; TRBD1 is a possible D gene (5 bases). CDR3 sequence (DNA): TGTGCCAGCAGCCAAAACAGGAGGAACACTGAAGCTTTCTTT. Amino acid sequence: CASSQNRRNTEAFF.